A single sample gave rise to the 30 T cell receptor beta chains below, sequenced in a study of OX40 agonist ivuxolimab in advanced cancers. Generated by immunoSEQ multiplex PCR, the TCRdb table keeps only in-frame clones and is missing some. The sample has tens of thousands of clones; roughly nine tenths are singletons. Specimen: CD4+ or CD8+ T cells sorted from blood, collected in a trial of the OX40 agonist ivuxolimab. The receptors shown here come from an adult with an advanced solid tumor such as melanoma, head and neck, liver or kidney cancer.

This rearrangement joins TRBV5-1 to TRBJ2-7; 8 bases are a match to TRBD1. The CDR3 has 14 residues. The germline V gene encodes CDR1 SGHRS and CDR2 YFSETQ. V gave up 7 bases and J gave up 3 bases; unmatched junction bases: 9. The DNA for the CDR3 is TGCGCCAGCCGTGCTCTGACAGGGGTCTACGAGCAGTACTTC. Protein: CASRALTGVYEQYF.

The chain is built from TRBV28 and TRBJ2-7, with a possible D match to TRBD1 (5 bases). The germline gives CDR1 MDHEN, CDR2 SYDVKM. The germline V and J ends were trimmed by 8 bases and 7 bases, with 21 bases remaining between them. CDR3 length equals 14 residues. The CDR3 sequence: CASRVFRVGSEQYF. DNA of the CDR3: TGTGCCAGCCGGGTGTTCAGGGTGGGCTCTGAGCAGTACTTC.

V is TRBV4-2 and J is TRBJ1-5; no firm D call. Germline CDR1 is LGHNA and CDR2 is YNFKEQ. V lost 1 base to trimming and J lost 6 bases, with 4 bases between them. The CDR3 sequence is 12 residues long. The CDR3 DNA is TGTGCCAGCAGCCAAGGCGGTCAGCCCCAGCATTTT. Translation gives CASSQGGQPQHF.

CDR3 sequence reads: CASSRNHNSYEQYF. CDR3 sequence (DNA): TGTGCCAGCAGTCGGAACCATAACTCCTACGAGCAGTACTTC. This chain connects TRBV28 to TRBJ2-7; D ambiguous. This CDR3 spans 14 amino acids. Trimming shortened V by 5 bases and J by 0 bases, and 11 bases separated the two germline ends. In germline, CDR1 is MDHEN, CDR2 SYDVKM.

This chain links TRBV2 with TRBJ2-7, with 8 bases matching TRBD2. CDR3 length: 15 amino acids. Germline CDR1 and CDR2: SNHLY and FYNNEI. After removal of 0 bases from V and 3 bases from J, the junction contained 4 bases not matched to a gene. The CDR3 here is CASSEASGIYYEQYF. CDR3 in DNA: TGTGCCAGCAGTGAAGCTAGCGGGATTTACTACGAGCAGTACTTC.

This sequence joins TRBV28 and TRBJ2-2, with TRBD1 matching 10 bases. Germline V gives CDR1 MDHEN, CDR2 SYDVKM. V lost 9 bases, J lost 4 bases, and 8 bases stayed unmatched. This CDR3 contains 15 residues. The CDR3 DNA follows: TGTGCCAGTCAGCGGGGACAGGGGTCCACCGGGGAGCTGTTTTTT. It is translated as CASQRGQGSTGELFF.

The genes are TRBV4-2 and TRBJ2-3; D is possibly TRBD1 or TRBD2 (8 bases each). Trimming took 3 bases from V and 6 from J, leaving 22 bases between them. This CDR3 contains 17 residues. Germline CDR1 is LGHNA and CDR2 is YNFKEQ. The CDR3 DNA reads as TGTGCCAGCAGCCAGTTGACAGGGGCCGCGGGAGGTGATACGCAGTATTTT. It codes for CASSQLTGAAGGDTQYF.

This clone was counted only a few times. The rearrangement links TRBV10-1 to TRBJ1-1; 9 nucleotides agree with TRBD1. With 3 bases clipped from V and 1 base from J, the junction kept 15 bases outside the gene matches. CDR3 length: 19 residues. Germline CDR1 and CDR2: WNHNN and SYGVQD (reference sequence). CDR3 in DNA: TGCGCCAGCAGTGATATTATACAGGGGGCCCCAGGACCGAACACTGAAGCTTTCTTT. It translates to CASSDIIQGAPGPNTEAFF.

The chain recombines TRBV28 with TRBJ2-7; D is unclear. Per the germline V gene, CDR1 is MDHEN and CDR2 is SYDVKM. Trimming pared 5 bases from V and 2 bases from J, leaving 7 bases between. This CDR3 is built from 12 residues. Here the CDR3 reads CASSGVPYEQYF. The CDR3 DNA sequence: TGTGCCAGCAGTGGGGTCCCCTACGAGCAGTACTTC. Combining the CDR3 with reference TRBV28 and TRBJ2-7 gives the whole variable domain DVKVTQSSRYLVKRTGEKVFLECVQDMDHENMFWYRQDPGLGLRLIYFSYDVKMKEKGDIPEGYSVSREKKERFSLILESASTNQTSMYLCASSGVPYEQYFGPGTRLTVT.

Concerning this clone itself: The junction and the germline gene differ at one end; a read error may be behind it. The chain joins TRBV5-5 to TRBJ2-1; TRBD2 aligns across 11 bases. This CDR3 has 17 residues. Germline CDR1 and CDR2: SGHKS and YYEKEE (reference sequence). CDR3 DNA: TGCGCCAGCAGCCACTTTCTGACTAGCGGGAATGCGAATGAGCAGTTCTTC. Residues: CASSHFLTSGNANEQFF.

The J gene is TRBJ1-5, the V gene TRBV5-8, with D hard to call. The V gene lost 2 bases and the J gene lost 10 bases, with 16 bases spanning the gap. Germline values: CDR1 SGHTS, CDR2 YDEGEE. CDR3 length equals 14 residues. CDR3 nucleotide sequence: TGTGCCAGCAGCTTTGAAGAGCAGACGCCTCCCCAGCATTTT. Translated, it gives CASSFEEQTPPQHF.

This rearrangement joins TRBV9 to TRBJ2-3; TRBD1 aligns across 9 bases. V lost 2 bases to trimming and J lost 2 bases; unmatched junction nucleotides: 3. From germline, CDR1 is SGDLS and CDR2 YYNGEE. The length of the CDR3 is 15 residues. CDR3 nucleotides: TGTGCCAGCAGCGTGACAGGGGGATACACAGATACGCAGTATTTT. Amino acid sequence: CASSVTGGYTDTQYF.

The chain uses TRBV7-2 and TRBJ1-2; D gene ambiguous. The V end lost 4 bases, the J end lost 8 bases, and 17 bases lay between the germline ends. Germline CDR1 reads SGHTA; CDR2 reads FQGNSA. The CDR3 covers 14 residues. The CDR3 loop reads CASSSGPSAGGYTF. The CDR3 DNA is TGTGCCAGCAGCTCCGGGCCCTCCGCGGGAGGCTACACCTTC.

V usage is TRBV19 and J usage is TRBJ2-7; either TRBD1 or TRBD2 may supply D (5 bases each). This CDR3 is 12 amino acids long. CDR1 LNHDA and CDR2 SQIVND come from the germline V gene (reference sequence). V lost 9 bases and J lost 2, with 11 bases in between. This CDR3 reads CASGMGAYEQYF. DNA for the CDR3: TGTGCCAGCGGGATGGGGGCCTACGAGCAGTACTTC. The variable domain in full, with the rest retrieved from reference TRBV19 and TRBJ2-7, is DGGITQSPKYLFRKEGQNVTLSCEQNLNHDAMYWYRQDPGQGLRLIYYSQIVNDFQKGDIAEGYSVSREKKESFPLTVTSAQKNPTAFYLCASGMGAYEQYFGPGTRLTVT.

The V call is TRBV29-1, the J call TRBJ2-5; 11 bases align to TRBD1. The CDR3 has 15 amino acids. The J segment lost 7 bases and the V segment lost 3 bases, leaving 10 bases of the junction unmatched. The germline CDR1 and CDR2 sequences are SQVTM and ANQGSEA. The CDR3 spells CSVDSLDRGLGTQYF. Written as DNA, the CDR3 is TGCAGCGTTGACTCTTTGGACAGGGGGCTGGGGACCCAGTACTTC.

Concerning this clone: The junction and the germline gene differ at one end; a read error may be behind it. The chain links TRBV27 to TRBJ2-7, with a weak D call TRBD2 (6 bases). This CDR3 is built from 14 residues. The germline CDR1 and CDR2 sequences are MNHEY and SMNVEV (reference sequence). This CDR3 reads CASSFAGPSYEQCF. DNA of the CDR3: TGTGCCAGCAGTTTTGCGGGACCGTCATACGAGCAGTGCTTC.

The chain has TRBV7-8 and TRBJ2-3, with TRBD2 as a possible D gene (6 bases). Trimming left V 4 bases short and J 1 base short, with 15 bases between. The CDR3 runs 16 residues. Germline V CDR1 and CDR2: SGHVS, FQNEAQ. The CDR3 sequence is CASSSGGYFGTDTQYF. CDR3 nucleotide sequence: TGTGCCAGCAGCTCCGGAGGGTATTTCGGCACAGATACGCAGTATTTT. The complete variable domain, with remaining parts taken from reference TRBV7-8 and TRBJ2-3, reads GAGVSQSPRYKVAKRGQDVALRCDPISGHVSLFWYQQALGQGPEFLTYFQNEAQLDKSGLPSDRFFAERPEGSVSTLKIQRTQQEDSAVYLCASSSGGYFGTDTQYFGPGTRLTVL.

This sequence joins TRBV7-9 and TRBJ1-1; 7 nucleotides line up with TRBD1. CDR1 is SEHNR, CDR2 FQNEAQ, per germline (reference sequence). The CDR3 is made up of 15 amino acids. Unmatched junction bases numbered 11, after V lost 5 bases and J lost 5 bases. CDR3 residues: CASSVRQGRGTEAFF. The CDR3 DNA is TGTGCCAGCAGCGTAAGACAGGGCAGGGGTACTGAAGCTTTCTTT.

The DNA for the CDR3 is TGTGCCAGCAGCTCCCCTAGCGGGAGGAGCTCCTACGAGCAGTACTTC. This codes for CASSSPSGRSSYEQYF. The chain combines TRBV11-2 with TRBJ2-7, with 11 bases matching TRBD2. Trimming at V came to 4 bases and at J to 0 bases, leaving 5 bases not matched to a gene. In germline, CDR1 is SGHAT, CDR2 FQNNGV. CDR3 length equals 16 residues.

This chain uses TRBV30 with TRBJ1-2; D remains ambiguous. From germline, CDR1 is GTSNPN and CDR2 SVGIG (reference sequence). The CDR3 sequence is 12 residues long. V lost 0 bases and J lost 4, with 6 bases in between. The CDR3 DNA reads TGTGCCTGGAGTGTCAGGAGCTATGGCTACACCTTC. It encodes CAWSVRSYGYTF.

For the CDR3, the DNA is TGTGCCATCAAAGGCGGGAGTCACTACGAGCAGTACTTC. Protein: CAIKGGSHYEQYF. The V gene is TRBV10-3, the J gene TRBJ2-7; 7 bases map to TRBD2. J was trimmed by 3 bases and V by 7 bases; bases with no gene match: 6. The CDR3 loop spans 13 amino acids. The germline V gene has CDR1 ENHRY and CDR2 SYGVKD.

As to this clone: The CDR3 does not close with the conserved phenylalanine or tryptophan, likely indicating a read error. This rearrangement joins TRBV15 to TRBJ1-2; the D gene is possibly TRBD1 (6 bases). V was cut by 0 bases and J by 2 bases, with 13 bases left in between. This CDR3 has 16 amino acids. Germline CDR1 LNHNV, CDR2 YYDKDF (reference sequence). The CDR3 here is CATSRDKGTTNYGYTS. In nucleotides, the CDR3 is TGTGCCACCAGCAGAGATAAGGGGACAACAAACTATGGCTACACCTCC.

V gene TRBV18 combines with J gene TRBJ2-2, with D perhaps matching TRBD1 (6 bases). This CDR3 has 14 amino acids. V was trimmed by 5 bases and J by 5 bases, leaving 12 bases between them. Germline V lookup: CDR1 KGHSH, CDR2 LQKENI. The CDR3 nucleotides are TGTGCCAGCTCAACAGGGTTTCAGACCGGGGAGCTGTTTTTT. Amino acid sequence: CASSTGFQTGELFF.

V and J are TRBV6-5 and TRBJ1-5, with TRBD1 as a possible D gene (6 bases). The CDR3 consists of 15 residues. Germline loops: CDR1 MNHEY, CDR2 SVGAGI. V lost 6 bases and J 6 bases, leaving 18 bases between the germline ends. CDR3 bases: TGTGCCAGCAGGCAGACCGGGGGCGCACCTCAGCCCCAGCATTTT. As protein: CASRQTGGAPQPQHF.

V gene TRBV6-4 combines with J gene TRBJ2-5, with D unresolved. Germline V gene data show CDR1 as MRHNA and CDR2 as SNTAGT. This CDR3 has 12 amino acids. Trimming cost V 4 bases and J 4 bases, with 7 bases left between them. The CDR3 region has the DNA TGTGCCAGCAGTGCGGATGGAGAGACCCAGTACTTC. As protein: CASSADGETQYF.

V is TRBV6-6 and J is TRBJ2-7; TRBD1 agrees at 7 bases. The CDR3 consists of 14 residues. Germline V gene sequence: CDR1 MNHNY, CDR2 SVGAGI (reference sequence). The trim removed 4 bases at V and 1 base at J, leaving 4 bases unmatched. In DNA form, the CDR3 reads TGTGCCAGCAGTTCCCGACAGGGATCCTACGAGCAGTACTTC. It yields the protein CASSSRQGSYEQYF.

The CDR3 reads CASISEGTNTGELFF. CDR3 DNA sequence: TGTGCCAGCATTTCGGAGGGCACGAACACCGGGGAGCTGTTTTTT. This chain connects TRBV2 to TRBJ2-2; the D gene is possibly TRBD2 (6 bases). Trimming took off 7 bases at V and 0 bases at J, with 12 bases between the two ends. The V gene's germline CDR1 is SNHLY and CDR2 FYNNEI. This CDR3 spans 15 amino acids.

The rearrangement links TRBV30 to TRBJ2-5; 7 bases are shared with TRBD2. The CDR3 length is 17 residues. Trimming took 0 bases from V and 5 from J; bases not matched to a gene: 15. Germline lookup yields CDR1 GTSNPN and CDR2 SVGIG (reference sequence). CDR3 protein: CAWSVLGGPSRRETQYF. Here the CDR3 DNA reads TGTGCCTGGAGTGTACTGGGAGGGCCATCACGACGGGAGACCCAGTACTTC.

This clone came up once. CDR3 loop: CASRPSGRGNTGELFF. The CDR3 DNA reads TGTGCCAGCAGGCCTAGCGGGAGGGGGAACACCGGGGAGCTGTTTTTT. V usage is TRBV6-6 and J usage is TRBJ2-2; 12 nucleotides match TRBD2. CDR3 size: 16 residues. Per the germline V gene, CDR1 is MNHNY and CDR2 is SVGAGI (reference sequence). V lost 6 bases to trimming and J lost 1 base; unmatched junction nucleotides: 3.

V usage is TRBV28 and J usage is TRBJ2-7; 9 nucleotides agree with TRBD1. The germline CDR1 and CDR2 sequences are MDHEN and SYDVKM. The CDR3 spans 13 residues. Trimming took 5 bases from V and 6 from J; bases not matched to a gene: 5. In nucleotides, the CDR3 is TGTGCCAGCAGTCGGGACAGGGAAAGCGAGCAGTACTTC. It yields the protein CASSRDRESEQYF. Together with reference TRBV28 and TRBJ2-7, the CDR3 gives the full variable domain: DVKVTQSSRYLVKRTGEKVFLECVQDMDHENMFWYRQDPGLGLRLIYFSYDVKMKEKGDIPEGYSVSREKKERFSLILESASTNQTSMYLCASSRDRESEQYFGPGTRLTVT.